Sequencing of this TCR beta chain was carried out in a study of control samples from healthy donors and cancer patients. Using immunoSEQ multiplex PCR, the repertoire was profiled, and TCRdb retains in-frame clones only, with some absent. The data hold under 300,000 clones, with around 79% observed a single time. Looked up from germline, CDR1 is SGHTA and CDR2 is FQGNSA. There are 17 residues in the CDR3. Trimming took 0 bases from V and 4 from J; bases not matched to a gene: 8. Sequencing was done on a sample of PBMCs. The source of this sequence is a woman aged 55-70 years with lung cancer. The gene calls are TRBV7-2 and TRBJ2-3, with TRBD2 identical over 9 bases. CDR3 in DNA: TGTGCCAGCAGCTTAGCCCCAGCGGGGGGATGGGCAGATACGCAGTATTTT. It specifies CASSLAPAGGWADTQYF.